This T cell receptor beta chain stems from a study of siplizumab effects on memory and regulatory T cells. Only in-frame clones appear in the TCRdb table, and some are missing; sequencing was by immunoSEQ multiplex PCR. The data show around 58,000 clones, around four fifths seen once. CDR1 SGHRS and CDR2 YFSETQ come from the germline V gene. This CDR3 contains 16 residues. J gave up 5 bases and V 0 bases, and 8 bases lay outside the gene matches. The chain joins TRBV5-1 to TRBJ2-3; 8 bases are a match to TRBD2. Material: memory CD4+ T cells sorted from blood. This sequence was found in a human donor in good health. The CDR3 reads CASSLARGLGVDTQYF. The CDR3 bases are TGCGCCAGCAGCTTGGCCAGGGGACTAGGGGTAGATACGCAGTATTTT. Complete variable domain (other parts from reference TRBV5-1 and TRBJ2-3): KAGVTQTPRYLIKTRGQQVTLSCSPISGHRSVSWYQQTPGQGLQFLFEYFSETQRNKGNFPGRFSGRQFSNSRSEMNVSTLELGDSALYLCASSLARGLGVDTQYFGPGTRLTVL.